This TCR beta chain was recovered during a study of Ad26.COV2.S vaccination and SARS-CoV-2 variants. Study in general: The study gave Ad26.COV2.S intramuscularly, once or twice 56 days apart.

The CDR3 consists of 14 residues. CDR1 is KGHSH and CDR2 is LQKENI in the germline V gene. Trimming shortened V by 2 bases and J by 6 bases, and 14 bases separated the two germline ends. Using immunoSEQ multiplex PCR, the repertoire was profiled, and TCRdb retains in-frame clones only, with some absent. Of 350,000 to 600,000 clones listed, about nine tenths are singletons. Whole-study findings and limits: Non-spike TCR breadth did not differ much between vaccine and placebo recipients. Estimates derived from TCR breadth and depth analyses may have underestimated total T cell responses.

The treatment: approximately 18 received Ad26.COV2.S at low or high dose, single or two shots; roughly 5 received placebo; per-sample allocation not given. Sampling was performed 63 days after the first vaccine or placebo injection. About this clone itself: What it binds is not known.

This sample comprised peripheral blood, obtained in a trial of Ad26.COV2.S vaccine versus placebo. This rearrangement joins TRBV18 to TRBJ2-7, with D possibly matching TRBD1 (6 bases). The source is a person between 18 and 60 years old who received the Ad26.COV2.S COVID-19 vaccine or a placebo. The CDR3 here is CASSPMGALGEQYF. The CDR3 region has the DNA TGTGCCAGCTCACCAATGGGGGCCCTGGGCGAGCAGTACTTC.